One and the same sample provided the 3 T cell receptor beta chains below, sequenced in a study of blood T cell repertoires in COVID-19. Profiled with immunoSEQ multiplex PCR; TCRdb holds only in-frame clones, not every one. The table has more than 140,000 clones, just over 85% seen once. The specimen sequenced was peripheral blood. The source is an older woman with acute or convalescent COVID-19.

The chain joins TRBV5-1 to TRBJ2-7; TRBD1 matches 10 bases. The ends lost 3 bases at V and 1 base at J; junction bases unmatched: 13. The germline gives CDR1 SGHRS, CDR2 YFSETQ. The CDR3 length is 18 residues. The CDR3 reads CASSWGTVPGQGSYEQYF. CDR3 in DNA: TGCGCCAGCAGCTGGGGGACTGTTCCGGGACAGGGGTCCTACGAGCAGTACTTC.

This clone was seen more than once but under ten times. The chain links TRBV19 to TRBJ2-3, with 7 bases aligning to TRBD2. The CDR3 spans 15 residues. Per germline, CDR1 LNHDA and CDR2 SQIVND (reference sequence). V dropped 6 bases and J dropped 6; count of bases not matched to a gene: 12. The chain's CDR3 is CASSRGLEPIDTQYF. DNA of the CDR3: TGTGCCAGTAGCAGAGGACTAGAACCCATTGATACGCAGTATTTT.

The V gene is TRBV6-1, the J gene TRBJ2-1, with 9 bases that match TRBD1. CDR3 size: 16 residues. CDR1 and CDR2 (germline): MNHNS, SASEGT. V trimming: 2 bases; J trimming: 3 bases; junction bases outside the gene matches: 5. CDR3 coding DNA: TGTGCCAGCAGTGAATACGGGACAGGGATCTACAATGAGCAGTTCTTC. It is translated as CASSEYGTGIYNEQFF.